This T cell receptor beta chain was recorded in a study of CD8+ T cells in alopecia areata. Study-wide context: Tofacitinib treatment spanned 6 to 18 months, with 6 months off drug afterward. Findings and caveats of the study: Relative to normal scalp, lesional scalp, especially alopecia totalis/universalis, showed higher clonality.

Comments on this clone: Antigen unknown.

This CDR3 has 14 residues. Germline CDR1 SGHTS, CDR2 YDEGEE. V was trimmed by 2 bases and J by 1 base, leaving 10 bases between them. RNA extraction was followed by reverse transcription into cDNA, which acted as the sequencing template. Libraries were prepared by immunoSEQ multiplex PCR; TCRdb keeps only in-frame clonotypes and omits some of them. The sample lists over 90,000 clones, over 75% occurring once. Specified treatment: oral pan-JAK inhibitor, 5-10 mg twice daily. Specimen: CD8+ T cells sorted from blood, collected at approximately week 34, from a patient treated with tofacitinib. The TCR originated in a human donor with alopecia areata. V is TRBV5-8 and J is TRBJ2-7; D gene uncertain. CDR3 bases: TGTGCCAGCAGCTTTAAGGGATCATCCTACGAGCAGTACTTC. Amino acid sequence: CASSFKGSSYEQYF.